These 19 T cell receptor beta chains came from one sample sequenced in a study of regulatory T cells in long-lasting Graves disease. Building the TCR beta libraries relied on iRepertoire HTBI primers, and CDR3 regions underwent Arm-PCR. TCRdb recomputed calls from the multiplex PCR reads with MiXCR, one row per CDR3 protein. The table records 620,000 or so distinct CDR3 sequences, approximately 15% of them present only once. Time point defined: newly diagnosed GD, antithyroid drugs for less than 3 months. The TCR library was made from RNA extracted from PBMCs. These sequences were also reported in another study, on T cells in Graves' hyperthyroidism and ophthalmopathy.

The sample consisted of peripheral blood mononuclear cells (PBMCs), taken at new diagnosis, from a patient treated with antithyroid drugs. These receptors were collected from a woman in her twenties or thirties with Graves disease.

On this clonotype itself: A read error may account for a junction end that differs from germline. The J gene is TRBJ2-1, the V gene TRBV7-9; the match to TRBD2 covers 7 bases. The length of the CDR3 is 12 residues. Germline CDR1 is SEHNR and CDR2 is FQNEAQ (reference sequence). The CDR3 coding sequence is TGTGCCAGCAGCCTTATGCGGGAGTTCGAGATCTTC. Amino acids: CASSLMREFEIF.

This sequence joins TRBV29-1 and TRBJ2-7, with 8 bases that match TRBD1. This CDR3 is built from 13 residues. Trimming cost V 6 bases and J 5 bases; bases outside gene matches: 9. Germline V gene lookup returns CDR1 SQVTM and CDR2 ANQGSEA. For the CDR3, the DNA is TGCAGCGTCGGACAGGGAGCCCGCGACGAGCAGTACTTC. This encodes CSVGQGARDEQYF.

This clonotype was recorded at least ten times. The CDR3 loop is CATSDWDFSRSTDTQYF. CDR3 nucleotide sequence: TGTGCCACCAGTGATTGGGACTTCTCGAGGAGCACAGATACGCAGTATTTT. This rearrangement joins TRBV24-1 to TRBJ2-3; D may be TRBD2 (6 bases). V lost 2 bases to trimming and J lost 0 bases, with 14 bases between them. Germline CDR1 is KGHDR and CDR2 is SFDVKD. This CDR3 is 17 amino acids long.

This clonotype was observed a few times. This sequence joins TRBV12-3 or TRBV12-4 and TRBJ2-7; TRBD1 matches at 8 bases. The CDR3 is 12 amino acids. V gave up 6 bases and J gave up 6 bases; unmatched junction bases: 4. For the CDR3, the DNA is TGTGCCAGCAGAAATACAGGGGGCGAGCAGTACTTC. Translation gives CASRNTGGEQYF.

This clonotype was counted at least ten times. J is TRBJ1-5 and V is TRBV7-9; the D is unclear. Trimming stripped 4 bases from V and 5 bases from J, with 9 bases between. CDR3 length equals 13 residues. The germline V gene encodes CDR1 SEHNR and CDR2 FQNEAQ (reference sequence). Here the CDR3 reads CASSYSQDQPQHF. CDR3 DNA: TGTGCCAGCAGCTACTCGCAGGATCAGCCCCAGCATTTT.

This rearrangement joins TRBV18 to TRBJ2-5, with D perhaps assigned TRBD1 or TRBD2 (5 bases each). CDR1 is KGHSH and CDR2 is LQKENI in the germline V gene. The CDR3 length is 14 residues. Trimming pared 1 base from V and 5 bases from J, leaving 11 bases between. The CDR3 nucleotides are TGTGCCAGCTCACCACTAGCTGGGACGGAGACCCAGTACTTC. It is translated as CASSPLAGTETQYF.

The rearrangement joins TRBV7-2 to TRBJ2-3; D is possibly TRBD1 or TRBD2 (6 bases each). V was pared by 3 bases and J by 3 bases, with 13 bases between. Per the germline V gene, CDR1 is SGHTA and CDR2 is FQGNSA. The CDR3 has 15 amino acids. CDR3 nucleotides: TGTGCCAGCAGCTTTGGGGGGCTGTATACAGATACGCAGTATTTT. This translates into CASSFGGLYTDTQYF.

This clonotype has ten or more counts. The chain employs TRBV28 and TRBJ1-2, with unresolved D. Germline V lookup: CDR1 MDHEN, CDR2 SYDVKM. V was shortened by 6 bases and J by 0 bases, with 14 bases between the two germline ends. The CDR3 length is 15 residues. CDR3 protein: CASRVPSGTNYGYTF. For the CDR3, the DNA is TGTGCCAGCAGAGTACCCTCGGGAACTAACTATGGCTACACCTTC.

This clonotype was detected many times. The CDR3 coding sequence is TGTGCCAGCAGTTACGGAGCTATAGACAGGAGCGAGCAGTACTTC. Translation gives CASSYGAIDRSEQYF. J is TRBJ2-7 and V is TRBV6-2 or TRBV6-3; TRBD1 might be the D (6 bases). V lost 2 bases and J lost 6, with 17 bases in between. Germline V gene data show CDR1 as MNHEY and CDR2 as SVGEGT. The CDR3 covers 15 residues.

The chain carries TRBV6-5 and TRBJ2-1; perhaps TRBD2 as D (6 bases). V shed 2 bases and J shed 4 bases, with 15 bases lying between them. The germline CDR1 and CDR2 sequences are MNHEY and SVGAGI. The CDR3 contains 16 residues. The CDR3 region has the DNA TGTGCCAGCAGTTACCATACTGGGACTCTGTACAATGAGCAGTTCTTC. Its translation: CASSYHTGTLYNEQFF.

Many counts were recorded for this clonotype. CDR3 nucleotides: TGTGCCAGCAGTGAAGACAGAAGGGCTTTCTTT. It encodes CASSEDRRAFF. The chain recombines TRBV6-1 with TRBJ1-1; D is ambiguous. The CDR3 is 11 amino acids. With 1 base removed from V and 11 bases from J, the gap between germline ends came to 8 bases. Germline V gene data show CDR1 as MNHNS and CDR2 as SASEGT.

This clonotype showed up just a few times. This chain connects TRBV27 to TRBJ2-1, with 8 bases aligning to TRBD1. The ends lost 7 bases at V and 5 bases at J; junction bases unmatched: 10. Germline V gene data show CDR1 as MNHEY and CDR2 as SMNVEV (reference sequence). The CDR3 is 15 amino acids. In DNA form, the CDR3 reads TGTGCCAGCATATCTTTTGGGACAGGAGACAATGAGCAGTTCTTC. It translates to CASISFGTGDNEQFF.

The table lists this clonotype with many counts. The CDR3 reads CASRRTSGYTYEQYF. Here the CDR3 DNA reads TGCGCCAGCAGGCGGACTAGCGGTTATACCTACGAGCAGTACTTC. The chain links TRBV5-1 to TRBJ2-7, with TRBD2 matching over 10 bases. This CDR3 contains 15 residues. Germline loops: CDR1 SGHRS, CDR2 YFSETQ. J was trimmed by 2 bases and V by 5 bases; bases with no gene match: 7.

In this sample, this clonotype turned up many times. The J gene is TRBJ1-5, the V gene TRBV18; D unresolved. The germline V gene encodes CDR1 KGHSH and CDR2 LQKENI. Trimming removed 2 bases at V and 4 bases at J, with 6 bases between. The CDR3 contains 13 residues. This CDR3 is CASSPSPNQPQHF. CDR3 sequence (DNA): TGTGCCAGCTCACCATCCCCGAATCAGCCCCAGCATTTT.

CDR3 nucleotides: TGTGCCAGCAGCAAAAGACAGGGCGTTAGCACAGATACGCAGTATTTT. Protein product: CASSKRQGVSTDTQYF. The chain joins TRBV13 to TRBJ2-3; 7 nucleotides line up with TRBD1. V lost 5 bases to trimming and J lost 0 bases; unmatched junction nucleotides: 8. CDR1 is PRHDT and CDR2 is FYEKMQ in the germline V gene (reference sequence). CDR3 length equals 16 residues.

This clonotype occurred many times. This rearrangement joins TRBV5-1 to TRBJ1-5, with a possible D match to TRBD1 (5 bases). This CDR3 comprises 15 residues. The ends were cut back, 6 bases at V and 0 bases at J, with 13 bases in the middle. Germline-derived CDR1 and CDR2 are SGHRS and YFSETQ. CDR3 sequence reads: CASKSDSYSNQPQHF. The CDR3 DNA reads TGCGCCAGCAAATCCGACAGTTATAGCAATCAGCCCCAGCATTTT.

This clonotype was found a few times. It may be a read error: a sequence one base away is much more abundant. The chain is built from TRBV2 and TRBJ2-7; TRBD2 might be the D (5 bases). The germline V gene encodes CDR1 SNHLY and CDR2 FYNNEI. The CDR3 covers 14 residues. V was trimmed by 6 bases and J by 2 bases, leaving 14 bases between them. CDR3 bases: TGTGCCAGCAGCAGGCTTATGGGAGCCTACGAGCAGTACTTC. This translates into CASSRLMGAYEQYF.

At least ten counts were recorded for this clonotype. CDR3 residues: CASSSDRQRGETQYF. CDR3 nucleotides: TGTGCCAGCAGCTCAGACCGCCAACGTGGAGAGACCCAGTACTTC. The chain uses TRBV11-2 and TRBJ2-5; the D is unclear. V was trimmed by 4 bases and J by 4 bases, leaving 16 bases between them. This CDR3 has 15 amino acids. The germline V gene has CDR1 SGHAT and CDR2 FQNNGV.

This clonotype was picked up a small number of times. The V and J genes are TRBV30 and TRBJ1-1; a possible D gene is TRBD1 (6 bases). Germline V lookup: CDR1 GTSNPN, CDR2 SVGIG (reference sequence). The CDR3 runs to 12 residues. V lost 3 bases and J lost 4, with 9 bases in between. CDR3 in DNA: TGTGCCTGGAGAAGGACAGCCACTGAAGCTTTCTTT. It translates to CAWRRTATEAFF.